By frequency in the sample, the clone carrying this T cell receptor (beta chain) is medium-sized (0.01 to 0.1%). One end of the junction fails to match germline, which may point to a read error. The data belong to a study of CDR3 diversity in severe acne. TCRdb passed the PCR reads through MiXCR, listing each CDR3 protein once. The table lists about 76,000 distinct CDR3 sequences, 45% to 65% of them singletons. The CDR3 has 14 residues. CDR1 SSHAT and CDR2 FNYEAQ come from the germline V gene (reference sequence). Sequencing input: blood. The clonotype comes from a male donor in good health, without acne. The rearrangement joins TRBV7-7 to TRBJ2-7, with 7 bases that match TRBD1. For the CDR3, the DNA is TGTGCTAGCAGCTTCTCCGGGACAGAAGGCGAGCAGTACTTC. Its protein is CASSFSGTEGEQYF.